This T cell receptor (beta chain) was captured by sequencing in a study of T cell responses to AZD1222 COVID-19 vaccine. For the study at large: Second doses at about 4 or about 12 weeks were pooled.

The assay was immunoSEQ multiplex PCR, and TCRdb's table has in-frame clones only and misses some. Of approximately 97,000 clones listed, approximately 86% were seen once; the top ten hold around 5%. The study, taken as a whole, reports: Among spike-specific TCRs, nearly half reportedly target unmutated variant regions. No day 14 peak samples; only post-peak repertoires were characterized.

The germline CDR1 and CDR2 sequences are LGHNA and YSLEER. CDR3 length equals 16 residues. V dropped 0 bases and J dropped 5; count of bases not matched to a gene: 8. Notes on this clone: Its specificity is unknown.

This chain links TRBV4-3 with TRBJ2-7; 9 bases fit TRBD1. The source of this sequence is an adult in good health. Sequencing used peripheral blood, obtained on day 0 of AZD1222 vaccination. The CDR3 DNA follows: TGCGCCAGCAGCCAAGAAACCGGGACAGGGTCCAACGAGCAGTACTTC. The encoded protein is CASSQETGTGSNEQYF.